One sample yielded the 29 T cell receptor beta chains listed below, sequenced in a study of cytomegalovirus exposure and HLA in healthy donors. With 60 Vbeta and 13 Jbeta primers, the PCR was carried out. Sequenced by immunoSEQ multiplex PCR; TCRdb stores in-frame clones only, minus some. The sample lists about 190,000 clones, roughly 83% occurring once. Specimen: PBMCs. Every receptor here comes from a boy aged 10-17 years in good health and CMV-seronegative.

The chain has TRBV2 and TRBJ2-7, with D possibly matching TRBD1 (5 bases). The CDR3 is 13 amino acids. With 8 bases removed from V and 7 bases from J, the gap between germline ends came to 18 bases. Germline CDR1 is SNHLY and CDR2 is FYNNEI. In nucleotides, the CDR3 is TGTGCCAGCGGCGCCGGCCAGGGTAGTGAGCAGTACTTC. Translating it yields CASGAGQGSEQYF.

The genes are TRBV7-9 and TRBJ2-1; 10 bases map to TRBD2. The CDR3 loop spans 15 amino acids. Germline V gene lookup returns CDR1 SEHNR and CDR2 FQNEAQ (reference sequence). Germline trimming cut 6 bases from V and 7 bases from J; bases unmatched to any gene: 9. The CDR3 coding sequence is TGTGCCAGCAGACCGACCGGGACTAGCGAGAATGAGCAGTTCTTC. It translates to CASRPTGTSENEQFF.

This sequence joins TRBV15 and TRBJ1-1; D may be TRBD1 (6 bases). The germline V gene encodes CDR1 LNHNV and CDR2 YYDKDF (reference sequence). The ends were cut back, 1 base at V and 5 bases at J, with 17 bases in the middle. The CDR3 sequence is 16 residues long. The CDR3 sequence: CATSRGFIQGSTEAFF. CDR3 bases: TGTGCCACCAGCAGAGGTTTTATACAGGGTTCGACTGAAGCTTTCTTT.

This rearrangement joins TRBV7-2 to TRBJ1-4, with 7 bases that match TRBD1. This CDR3 is 14 amino acids long. Germline lookup yields CDR1 SGHTA and CDR2 FQGNSA. The V segment lost 5 bases and the J segment 12 bases; nucleotides outside the gene matches: 12. CDR3 sequence (DNA): TGTGCCAGCAGCCCAGGAAGGGGACAGCCTCAACTGTTTTTT. Translation gives CASSPGRGQPQLFF.

The chain employs TRBV5-4 and TRBJ2-5; TRBD2 aligns across 7 bases. The CDR3 is 15 residues long. The ends lost 3 bases at V and 5 bases at J; junction bases unmatched: 10. Germline V gene lookup returns CDR1 SGHNT and CDR2 YYREEE (reference sequence). CDR3 loop: CASSSGGLSIETQYF. The CDR3 nucleotides read TGTGCCAGCAGCTCGGGGGGACTATCTATCGAGACCCAGTACTTC.

This clone was recorded a few times. The chain combines TRBV30 with TRBJ1-5; D may be TRBD1 (6 bases). Germline V gene sequence: CDR1 GTSNPN, CDR2 SVGIG (reference sequence). The CDR3 consists of 15 residues. Between the trimmed V and J ends, which lost 0 bases and 0 bases, there was a span of 9 bases. CDR3 protein: CAWSVAGASNQPQHF. The CDR3 nucleotides read TGTGCCTGGAGTGTGGCAGGGGCTAGCAATCAGCCCCAGCATTTT. Using reference TRBV30 and TRBJ1-5 for the parts outside the CDR3, the full variable domain is SQTIHQWPATLVQPVGSPLSLECTVEGTSNPNLYWYRQAAGRGLQLLFYSVGIGQISSEVPQNLSASRPQDRQFILSSKKLLLSDSGFYLCAWSVAGASNQPQHFGDGTRLSIL.

The rearrangement links TRBV30 to TRBJ1-2; D not certain. The CDR3 runs 16 residues. The V and J ends lost 3 bases and 0 bases respectively, with 17 bases between them. Germline-derived CDR1 and CDR2 are GTSNPN and SVGIG (reference sequence). Written as DNA, the CDR3 is TGTGCCTGGAGAGCCATTCACGCAGGTTCTAACTATGGCTACACCTTC. It codes for CAWRAIHAGSNYGYTF.

The rearrangement joins TRBV5-4 to TRBJ2-7, with TRBD2 matching over 7 bases. Germline V gives CDR1 SGHNT, CDR2 YYREEE (reference sequence). Trimming removed 3 bases from V and 2 bases from J; junction bases left unmatched: 8. This CDR3 is 15 amino acids long. CDR3 sequence (DNA): TGTGCCAGCAGCTCATCCGGGACTACGACCTACGAGCAGTACTTC. Translated: CASSSSGTTTYEQYF.

The rearrangement joins TRBV27 to TRBJ2-3; TRBD2 matches at 9 bases. The CDR3 totals 16 residues. The germline gives CDR1 MNHEY, CDR2 SMNVEV (reference sequence). J gave up 1 base and V 5 bases, and 7 bases lay outside the gene matches. In DNA, the CDR3 is TGTGCCAGCAGTCCCCCTAGCGGGGTAGGCACAGATACGCAGTATTTT. Translating gives CASSPPSGVGTDTQYF.

The chain links TRBV5-6 to TRBJ2-7; maybe TRBD1 (6 bases). The V and J ends lost 1 base and 1 base respectively, with 12 bases between them. The CDR3 sequence is 15 residues long. CDR1 and CDR2 (germline): SGHDT, YYEEEE. CDR3 sequence: CASSLYRTASYEQYF. CDR3 sequence (DNA): TGTGCCAGCAGCTTGTACAGGACAGCATCCTACGAGCAGTACTTC.

This clone appeared a few times. This sequence joins TRBV5-6 and TRBJ2-5; TRBD1 aligns across 11 bases. The junction had 6 bases not matched to a gene; V was cut back by 0 bases and J by 5 bases. This CDR3 has 16 residues. Germline V lookup: CDR1 SGHDT, CDR2 YYEEEE. CDR3 nucleotide sequence: TGTGCCAGCAGCTTGGTTGCGGACAGGGGGCTTGAGACCCAGTACTTC. Amino acid sequence: CASSLVADRGLETQYF.

This clone was found a few times. The rearrangement joins TRBV4-1 to TRBJ2-1; 8 bases match TRBD2. Looked up from germline, CDR1 is MGHRA and CDR2 is YSYEKL. The junction had 3 bases not matched to a gene; V was cut back by 0 bases and J by 2 bases. The CDR3 runs to 16 residues. The CDR3, as DNA: TGCGCCAGCAGCCAAGATAGCGGGAACCCCTACAATGAGCAGTTCTTC. Encoded protein: CASSQDSGNPYNEQFF.

The chain employs TRBV27 and TRBJ2-7; TRBD1 matches at 8 bases. Germline values: CDR1 MNHEY, CDR2 SMNVEV (reference sequence). The J segment lost 2 bases and the V segment lost 6 bases, leaving 3 bases of the junction unmatched. The CDR3 has 13 residues. The CDR3 protein is CASSGQGTYEQYF. The CDR3 coding sequence is TGTGCCAGCAGCGGACAGGGTACCTACGAGCAGTACTTC.

CDR3 nucleotide sequence: TGTGCCATCAGTCCGGGACAGGCGAATTCACCCCTCCACTTT. This gives the protein CAISPGQANSPLHF. V is TRBV10-3 and J is TRBJ1-6; 8 bases line up with TRBD1. V shed 5 bases and J 7 bases; nucleotides not matched to a gene: 4. This CDR3 spans 14 amino acids. In germline, CDR1 is ENHRY, CDR2 SYGVKD.

This chain connects TRBV5-1 to TRBJ2-7; 9 bases map to TRBD1. The ends lost 0 bases at V and 1 base at J; junction bases unmatched: 2. Germline CDR1 is SGHRS and CDR2 is YFSETQ. This CDR3 has 15 amino acids. The CDR3 is CASSLGDRGSYEQYF. The CDR3 nucleotides read TGCGCCAGCAGCTTGGGAGACAGGGGGTCCTACGAGCAGTACTTC.

The rearrangement joins TRBV9 to TRBJ2-1; TRBD1 matches 8 bases. The CDR3 extends over 15 amino acids. J gave up 2 bases and V 3 bases, and 4 bases lay outside the gene matches. Germline CDR1 reads SGDLS; CDR2 reads YYNGEE. The CDR3 DNA follows: TGTGCCAGCAGCGCTACAGGGGGAACCTACAATGAGCAGTTCTTC. It translates to CASSATGGTYNEQFF.

This sequence joins TRBV7-6 and TRBJ2-1, with a tentative D call TRBD1 (5 bases). This CDR3 has 13 amino acids. V lost 5 bases to trimming and J lost 7 bases, with 12 bases between them. Germline values: CDR1 SGHVS, CDR2 FNYEAQ. CDR3 nucleotide sequence: TGTGCCAGCAGCCCCCAGGGATGGAATGAGCAGTTCTTC. The encoded protein is CASSPQGWNEQFF.

This chain joins TRBV7-9 and TRBJ1-1, with D unresolved. Trimming took 4 bases from V and 1 from J, leaving 7 bases between them. The germline gives CDR1 SEHNR, CDR2 FQNEAQ (reference sequence). The CDR3 sequence is 13 residues long. The CDR3 spells CASSSKPNTEAFF. The CDR3 DNA follows: TGTGCCAGCAGCTCTAAACCGAACACTGAAGCTTTCTTT.

V is TRBV10-1 and J is TRBJ2-7; 12 positions agree with TRBD2. The V segment lost 10 bases and the J segment 0 bases; nucleotides outside the gene matches: 7. Germline assignment: CDR1 WNHNN and CDR2 SYGVQD (reference sequence). The CDR3 runs to 15 residues. In DNA form, the CDR3 reads TGCGCCACCCTAGCGGGAGGGGACCCCTCCTACGAGCAGTACTTC. It codes for CATLAGGDPSYEQYF.

CDR3 DNA: TGTGCCAGCAGCCAATCGAGTAGCCAAGAGACCCAGTACTTC. Protein product: CASSQSSSQETQYF. The genes are TRBV16 and TRBJ2-5; unclear D gene. Germline V gives CDR1 KGHSY, CDR2 FQNENV. Trimming pared 0 bases from V and 1 base from J, leaving 6 bases between. The CDR3 extends over 14 amino acids.

V is TRBV30 and J is TRBJ1-2, with TRBD1 matching over 8 bases. CDR3 length equals 15 residues. Germline V gene sequence: CDR1 GTSNPN, CDR2 SVGIG (reference sequence). Trimming took 8 bases from V and 3 from J; bases not matched to a gene: 14. The CDR3 DNA reads as TGTGCCAGAGACAGGGGAGGTAGTAGGGACTATGGCTACACCTTC. This translates into CARDRGGSRDYGYTF. Looking up the rest from reference TRBV30 and TRBJ1-2 gives the full variable domain: SQTIHQWPATLVQPVGSPLSLECTVEGTSNPNLYWYRQAAGRGLQLLFYSVGIGQISSEVPQNLSASRPQDRQFILSSKKLLLSDSGFYLCARDRGGSRDYGYTFGSGTRLTVV.

J is TRBJ2-7 and V is TRBV6-5; weak D call: TRBD1 (5 bases). This CDR3 spans 11 amino acids. Trimming shortened V by 2 bases and J by 6 bases, and 5 bases separated the two germline ends. Per germline, CDR1 MNHEY and CDR2 SVGAGI. CDR3: CASSYRGEQYF. CDR3 DNA: TGTGCCAGCAGTTACAGGGGCGAGCAGTACTTC.

The chain joins TRBV7-6 to TRBJ1-5, with D perhaps matching TRBD1 (5 bases). The CDR3 contains 14 residues. V gave up 4 bases and J gave up 0 bases, with 7 bases separating them. The V gene's germline CDR1 is SGHVS and CDR2 FNYEAQ. This CDR3 is CASSSGGSNQPQHF. Here the CDR3 DNA reads TGTGCCAGCAGCTCCGGGGGTAGCAATCAGCCCCAGCATTTT.

The rearrangement uses TRBV6-5 and TRBJ1-5, with a tentative D call TRBD1 (5 bases). Trimming removed 4 bases from V and 9 bases from J, with 16 bases in between. The germline CDR1 and CDR2 sequences are MNHEY and SVGAGI. CDR3 size: 14 residues. The CDR3 nucleotides read TGTGCCAGCAGTTCCGCACGGGGGGTTGCGCCCCAGCATTTT. It specifies CASSSARGVAPQHF.

The CDR3 DNA reads as TGTGCCAGCAGCCCCCTAAGGACAGGGCACACCGGGGAGCTGTTTTTT. Its translation: CASSPLRTGHTGELFF. The rearrangement links TRBV27 to TRBJ2-2, with 8 bases fitting TRBD1. J lost 3 bases, V lost 6 bases, and 9 bases had no gene match. Germline assignment: CDR1 MNHEY and CDR2 SMNVEV (reference sequence). The CDR3 is made up of 16 amino acids.

About this clone itself: This same CDR3 is encoded by further DNA sequences in the sample. The chain uses TRBV19 and TRBJ2-7, with a weak D call TRBD1 (5 bases). V lost 9 bases, J lost 4 bases, and 13 bases lay in between. CDR3 size: 12 residues. CDR1 is LNHDA, CDR2 SQIVND, per germline (reference sequence). Here the CDR3 reads CASKGPGYEQYF. CDR3 nucleotide sequence: TGTGCCAGCAAGGGGCCAGGTTACGAGCAGTACTTC.

The chain uses TRBV16 and TRBJ1-1; D uncertain. The V gene's germline CDR1 is KGHSY and CDR2 FQNENV. V lost 0 bases and J 3 bases, leaving 11 bases between the germline ends. The length of the CDR3 is 15 residues. CDR3 in amino acids: CASSQSSGGYTEAFF. DNA for the CDR3: TGTGCCAGCAGCCAATCGTCTGGAGGGTACACTGAAGCTTTCTTT. The full variable domain, in which reference TRBV16 and TRBJ1-1 provide the parts outside the CDR3, is GEEVAQTPKHLVRGEGQKAKLYCAPIKGHSYVFWYQQVLKNEFKFLISFQNENVFDETGMPKERFSAKCLPNSPCSLEIQATKLEDSAVYFCASSQSSGGYTEAFFGQGTRLTVV.

This chain connects TRBV5-1 to TRBJ2-7; D remains unclear. CDR1 is SGHRS and CDR2 is YFSETQ in the germline V gene. This CDR3 comprises 13 residues. V lost 0 bases, J lost 3 bases, and 7 bases lay in between. DNA for the CDR3: TGCGCCAGCAGCTTGGGCACAAACTACGAGCAGTACTTC. It codes for CASSLGTNYEQYF.

A single count supports this clone. CDR3 nucleotide sequence: TGTGCCAGCAGAAGTCTGTGGAGCTCCTACGAGCAGTACTTC. Translated, it gives CASRSLWSSYEQYF. The chain has TRBV27 and TRBJ2-7, with D unclear. From germline, CDR1 is MNHEY and CDR2 SMNVEV (reference sequence). The ends were cut back, 6 bases at V and 0 bases at J, with 12 bases in the middle. The CDR3 is made up of 14 amino acids.